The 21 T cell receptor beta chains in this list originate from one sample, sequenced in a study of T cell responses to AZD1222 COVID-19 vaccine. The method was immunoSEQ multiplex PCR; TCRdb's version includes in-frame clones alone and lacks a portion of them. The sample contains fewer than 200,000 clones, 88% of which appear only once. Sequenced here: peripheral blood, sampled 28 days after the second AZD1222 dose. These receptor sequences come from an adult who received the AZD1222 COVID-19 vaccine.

The DNA for the CDR3 is TGTGCCACCAGTGATCGAACGGGAGTCCGGGATACGCAGTATTTT. Translated, it gives CATSDRTGVRDTQYF. This chain links TRBV15 with TRBJ2-3, with D perhaps TRBD2 (6 bases). The CDR3 runs to 15 residues. The V end lost 6 bases, the J end lost 6 bases, and 19 bases lay between the germline ends. CDR1 and CDR2 from the germline V gene are LNHNV and YYDKDF (reference sequence).

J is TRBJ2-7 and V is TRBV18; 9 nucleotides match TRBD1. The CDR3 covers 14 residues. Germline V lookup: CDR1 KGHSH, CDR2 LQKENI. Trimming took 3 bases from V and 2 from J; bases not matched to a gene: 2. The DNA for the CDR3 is TGTGCCAGCTCACCGGGACAGGGTACCTACGAGCAGTACTTC. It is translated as CASSPGQGTYEQYF.

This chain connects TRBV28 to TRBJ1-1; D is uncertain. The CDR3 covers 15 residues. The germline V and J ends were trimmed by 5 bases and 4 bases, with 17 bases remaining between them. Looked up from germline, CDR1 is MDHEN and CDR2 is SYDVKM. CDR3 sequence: CASSPFNPQSTEAFF. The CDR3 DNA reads TGTGCCAGCAGTCCTTTCAACCCCCAATCCACTGAAGCTTTCTTT.

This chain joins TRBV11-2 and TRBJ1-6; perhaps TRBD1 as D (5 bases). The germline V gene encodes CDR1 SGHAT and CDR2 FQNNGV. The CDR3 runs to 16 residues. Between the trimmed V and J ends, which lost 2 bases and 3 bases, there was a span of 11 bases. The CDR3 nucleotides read TGTGCCAGCAGCTTAAGTCGAGACAGCTATAATTCACCCCTCCACTTT. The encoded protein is CASSLSRDSYNSPLHF.

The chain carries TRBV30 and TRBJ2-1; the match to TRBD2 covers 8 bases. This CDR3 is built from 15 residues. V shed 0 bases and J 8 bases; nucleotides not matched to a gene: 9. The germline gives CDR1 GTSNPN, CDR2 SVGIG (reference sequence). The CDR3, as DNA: TGTGCCTGGAGTGTAGGGCCTAGCGGGTATCATGAGCAGTTCTTC. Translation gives CAWSVGPSGYHEQFF.

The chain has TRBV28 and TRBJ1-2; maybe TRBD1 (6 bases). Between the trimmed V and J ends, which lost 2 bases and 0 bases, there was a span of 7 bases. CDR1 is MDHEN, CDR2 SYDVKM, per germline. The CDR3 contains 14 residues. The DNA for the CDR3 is TGTGCCAGCAGTTTAGGACAGACTAACTATGGCTACACCTTC. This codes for CASSLGQTNYGYTF.

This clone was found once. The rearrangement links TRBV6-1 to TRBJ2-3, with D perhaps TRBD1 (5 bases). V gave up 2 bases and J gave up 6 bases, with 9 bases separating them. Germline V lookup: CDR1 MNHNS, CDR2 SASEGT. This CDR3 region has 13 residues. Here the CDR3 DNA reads TGTGCCAGCAGTGAACAGGGTGCGGATACGCAGTATTTT. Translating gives CASSEQGADTQYF.

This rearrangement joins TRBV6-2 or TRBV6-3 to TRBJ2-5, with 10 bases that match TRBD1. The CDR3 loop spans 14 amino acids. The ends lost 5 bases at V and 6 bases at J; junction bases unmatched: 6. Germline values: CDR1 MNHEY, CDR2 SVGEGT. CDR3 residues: CASSPDRGLQTQYF. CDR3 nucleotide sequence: TGTGCCAGCAGTCCCGACAGGGGGCTGCAGACCCAGTACTTC.

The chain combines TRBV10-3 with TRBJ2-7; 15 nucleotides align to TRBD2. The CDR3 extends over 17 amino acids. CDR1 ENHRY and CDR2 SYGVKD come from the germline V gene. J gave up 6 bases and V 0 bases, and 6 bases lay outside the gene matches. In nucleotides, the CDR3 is TGTGCCATCAGTGAGTCTCAGGGACTAGCGGGAGGAAGCGAGCAGTACTTC. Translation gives CAISESQGLAGGSEQYF.

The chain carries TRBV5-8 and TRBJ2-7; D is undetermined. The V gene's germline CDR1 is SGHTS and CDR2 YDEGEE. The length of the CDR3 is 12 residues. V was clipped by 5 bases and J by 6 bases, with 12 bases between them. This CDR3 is CASRYYLGEQYF. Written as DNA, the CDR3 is TGTGCCAGCAGATATTACTTGGGCGAGCAGTACTTC.

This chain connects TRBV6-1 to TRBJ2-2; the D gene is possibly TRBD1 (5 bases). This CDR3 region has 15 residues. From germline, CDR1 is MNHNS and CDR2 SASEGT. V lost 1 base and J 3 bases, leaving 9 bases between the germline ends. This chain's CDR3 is CASSEGAGYTGELFF. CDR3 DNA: TGTGCCAGCAGTGAAGGGGCAGGGTACACCGGGGAGCTGTTTTTT.

CDR3 sequence reads: CASSISSLAGAKNIQYF. CDR3 DNA: TGTGCCAGTAGTATATCCTCACTGGCGGGAGCCAAAAACATTCAGTACTTC. The chain links TRBV19 to TRBJ2-4; D possibly corresponds to TRBD2 (5 bases). Trimming took 2 bases from V and 0 from J, leaving 14 bases between them. The length of the CDR3 is 17 residues. The germline gives CDR1 LNHDA, CDR2 SQIVND (reference sequence).

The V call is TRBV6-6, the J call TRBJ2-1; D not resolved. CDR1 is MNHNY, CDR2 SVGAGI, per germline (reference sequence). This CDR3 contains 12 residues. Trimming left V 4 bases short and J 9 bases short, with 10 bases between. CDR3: CASSSELGEQFF. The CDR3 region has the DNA TGTGCCAGCAGTTCCGAGCTCGGTGAGCAGTTCTTC.

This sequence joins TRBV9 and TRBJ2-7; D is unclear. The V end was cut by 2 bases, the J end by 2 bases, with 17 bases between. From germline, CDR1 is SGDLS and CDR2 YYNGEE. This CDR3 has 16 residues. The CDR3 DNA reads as TGTGCCAGCAGCGTGCTATCAAGGGTTTCACCCTACGAGCAGTACTTC. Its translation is CASSVLSRVSPYEQYF.

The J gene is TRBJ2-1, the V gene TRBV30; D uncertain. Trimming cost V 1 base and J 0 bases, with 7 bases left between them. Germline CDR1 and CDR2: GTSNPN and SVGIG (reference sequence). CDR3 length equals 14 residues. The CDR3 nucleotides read TGTGCCTGGAGTGGGCCGAGCTCCTACAATGAGCAGTTCTTC. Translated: CAWSGPSSYNEQFF.

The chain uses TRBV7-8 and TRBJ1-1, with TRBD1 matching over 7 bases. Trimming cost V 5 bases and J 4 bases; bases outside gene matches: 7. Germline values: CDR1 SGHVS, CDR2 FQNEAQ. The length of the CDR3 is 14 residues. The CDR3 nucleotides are TGTGCCAGCAGCCCAGGGGGGGGGTCCACTGAAGCTTTCTTT. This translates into CASSPGGGSTEAFF.

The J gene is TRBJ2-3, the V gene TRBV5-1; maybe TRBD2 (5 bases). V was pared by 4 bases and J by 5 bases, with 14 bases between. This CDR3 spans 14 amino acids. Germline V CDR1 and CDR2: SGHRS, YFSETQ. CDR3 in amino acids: CASSPGLMQDTQYF. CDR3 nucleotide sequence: TGCGCCAGCAGCCCGGGGTTAATGCAAGATACGCAGTATTTT.

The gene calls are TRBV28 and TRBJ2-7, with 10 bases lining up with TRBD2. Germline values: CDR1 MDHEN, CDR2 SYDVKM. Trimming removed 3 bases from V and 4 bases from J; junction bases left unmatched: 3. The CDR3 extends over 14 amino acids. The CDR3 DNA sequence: TGTGCCAGCAGTTTGATTAGCGGGAGGTACGAGCAGTACTTC. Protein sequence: CASSLISGRYEQYF. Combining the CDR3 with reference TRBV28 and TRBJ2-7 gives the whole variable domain DVKVTQSSRYLVKRTGEKVFLECVQDMDHENMFWYRQDPGLGLRLIYFSYDVKMKEKGDIPEGYSVSREKKERFSLILESASTNQTSMYLCASSLISGRYEQYFGPGTRLTVT.

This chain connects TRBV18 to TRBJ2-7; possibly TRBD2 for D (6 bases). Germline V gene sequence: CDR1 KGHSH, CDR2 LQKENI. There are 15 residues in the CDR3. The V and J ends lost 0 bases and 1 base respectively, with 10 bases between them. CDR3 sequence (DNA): TGTGCCAGCTCACCACCAGGGCGGGGTTCCTACGAGCAGTACTTC. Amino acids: CASSPPGRGSYEQYF.

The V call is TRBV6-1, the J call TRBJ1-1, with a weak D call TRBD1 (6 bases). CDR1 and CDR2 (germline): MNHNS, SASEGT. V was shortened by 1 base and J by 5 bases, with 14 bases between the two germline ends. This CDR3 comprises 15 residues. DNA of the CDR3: TGTGCCAGCAGTGAAGAGGGGGGCAAGGGTACTGAAGCTTTCTTT. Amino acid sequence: CASSEEGGKGTEAFF.

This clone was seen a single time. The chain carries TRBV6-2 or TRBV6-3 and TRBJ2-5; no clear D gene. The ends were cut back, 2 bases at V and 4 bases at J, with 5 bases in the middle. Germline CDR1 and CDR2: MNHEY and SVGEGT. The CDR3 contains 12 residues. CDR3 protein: CASSYGLETQYF. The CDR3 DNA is TGTGCCAGCAGTTACGGGTTAGAGACCCAGTACTTC.